This TCR beta chain derives from a study of monozygotic twins with cystic fibrosis. Study-level information: Library input was 2.5 to 3.5 micrograms of fragmented DNA, with roughly 14 PCR cycles. General study points: Nucleotide-identical clonotype sharing was significantly higher within monozygotic CF twin pairs than between unrelated CF individuals.

As regards this clone: Its antigen is still unknown.

With V trimmed by 1 base and J by 2 bases, 4 bases remained unmatched. CDR1 and CDR2 (germline): SGDLS, YYNGEE. The CDR3 has 15 amino acids. The repertoire was sequenced with immunoSEQ multiplex PCR; TCRdb's copy has only in-frame clones and lacks some. Of tens of thousands of clones in the sample, 97% were seen once. The receptor was derived from a girl under 18 with cystic fibrosis. Sequences were obtained from blood. V and J are TRBV9 and TRBJ2-3; TRBD2 matches at 7 bases. The CDR3 loop is CASSVQAGFTDTQYF. The CDR3 nucleotides read TGTGCCAGCAGCGTACAAGCGGGGTTCACAGATACGCAGTATTTT. Drawing the rest from reference TRBV9 and TRBJ2-3, the complete variable domain is DSGVTQTPKHLITATGQRVTLRCSPRSGDLSVYWYQQSLDQGLQFLIQYYNGEERAKGNILERFSAQQFPDLHSELNLSSLELGDSALYFCASSVQAGFTDTQYFGPGTRLTVL.